This is a list of T cell receptor beta chains from one sample in a study of siplizumab effects on memory and regulatory T cells. The table came from immunoSEQ multiplex PCR; TCRdb's copy has only in-frame clones and leaves some out. The data show 70,000 or so clones, roughly nine tenths seen once. The sequencing sample was made of CD8+ T cells sorted from blood. Every receptor here comes from a human donor in good health. The CDR3 runs from the conserved cysteine through the conserved F or W. A D gene is named only where the DNA matches it firmly.

v_call,d_call,cdr3_aa
TRBV5-1,TRBD1,CASSLGQGIGDGYTF
TRBV29-1,.,CSVARENTGELFF
TRBV19,TRBD2,CASTLWGGAYNEQFF
TRBV5-1,TRBD2,CASSLGVSGTELPYEQYF
TRBV19,TRBD1,CAIKIIRDRARYGYTF
TRBV4-1,.,CASSYLAGITGELFF
TRBV10-2,.,CASGGIVADTQYF
TRBV19,.,CASSLGPTGSAFF
TRBV27,TRBD1,CASSSTGPSYNEQFF
TRBV6-1,TRBD1,CASTLTGGSTGELFF
TRBV7-9,TRBD2,CASSSATSGSISGELFF
TRBV6-4,TRBD1,CASSEGTGDLAFYGYTF
TRBV6-1,.,CASSATFDYWEAFF
TRBV7-9,.,CASSYTTGGDDSDTQYF
TRBV5-1,TRBD2,CASSLVPGGSYEQYF
TRBV11-2,TRBD1,CASSPGQGGNQPQHF
TRBV5-8,.,CASSKDPIRDGNSPLHF
TRBV14,TRBD2,CASSPGRGGRTDTQYF
TRBV6-5,TRBD2,CASSYGTSGTYEQYF
TRBV7-3,.,CASSQEGGGSYEQYF
TRBV6-5,.,CASSPRGGPYEQYF
TRBV27,.,CASSLLSKNTGELFF
TRBV4-2,.,CASSRRANTEAFF
TRBV19,TRBD1,CASSSGQSTEAFF
TRBV28,TRBD2,CASSPTSGAYEQYF
TRBV5-1,TRBD2,CASSLDRGLAPSNEQFF
TRBV28,.,CASSPLDTSYEQYF
TRBV10-2,.,CASAFSYNTGELFF
TRBV29-1,.,CSAPRGAGTGELFF
TRBV4-2,.,CASSHSDSGSSWENTIYF
TRBV5-6,.,CASSLFAGYPLLQDTQYF
TRBV7-9,.,CASSSGEKLFF
TRBV7-9,.,CASSFLSEQYF
TRBV29-1,.,CSVDDGSSYEQYF
TRBV7-9,TRBD1,CASNVQGGEQYF
TRBV16,.,CASSQGVTEAFF
TRBV7-6,.,CASSFESHGEQYF
TRBV7-9,TRBD1,CASSLPLTGTGMGWDIQYF
TRBV4-1,.,CASSQVGLAEDYEQYF
TRBV6-1,TRBD1,CASSEGQGQGLETQYF
TRBV19,.,CASNQPGVGYEQYF
TRBV7-9,TRBD1,CASSPDRGHEQYF
TRBV21-1,.,CASSKVLSGRADTGELFF
TRBV6-5,TRBD1,CAATGGVETQYF
TRBV10-3,.,CATGERYEQYF
TRBV6-1,.,CASSEPPSGANVLTF
TRBV6-1,.,CASSEGGNEQFF
TRBV4-2,.,CASSPPMANTGELFF
TRBV5-1,TRBD2,CASSFGRERKTQYF
TRBV7-9,.,CASSAGWRDEKLFF
TRBV7-1,.,CASSPLWGWGNTEAFF
TRBV7-9,.,CASSLARIYEGIQYF
TRBV29-1,.,CSVDSYYTGELFF
TRBV5-6,.,CASSLGLVGGANVLTF
TRBV5-6,.,CASSLRLATDTDTQYF
TRBV5-1,TRBD2,CASSLEAGLAGGPYAEQYF
TRBV19,TRBD1,CASSTWAGGAGTEAFF
TRBV5-6,.,CASSFGQGGSPLHF
TRBV19,TRBD2,CASSIDSGGPWNEQFF
TRBV4-1,.,CASSQGRQFF